Listed below are T cell receptor beta chains from one sample, sequenced in a study of OX40 agonist ivuxolimab in advanced cancers. The assay was immunoSEQ multiplex PCR, and TCRdb's table has in-frame clones only and misses some. The sample has about 44,000 clones; about 86% are singletons. Here the sequenced sample was CD4+ or CD8+ T cells sorted from blood, taken in a trial of the OX40 agonist ivuxolimab. The receptors here all came from an adult with an advanced solid tumor such as melanoma, head and neck, liver or kidney cancer. Each CDR3 is given with its conserved first and last residue. The D gene is left open where the match is weak. Some rows have no size entry. The others give once, few or many, or a class for an expanded clone.

V gene	J gene	clone size	D gene	CDR3 DNA	CDR3 protein
TRBV4-2	TRBJ2-5	NA	TRBD1	TGTGCCAGCAGCCAAGATGGGACAGCCCAAGAGACCCAGTACTTC	CASSQDGTAQETQYF
TRBV4-2	TRBJ1-1	NA	TRBD1	TGTGCCAGCAGCCAGCCGGGACAGGGAGAAACTGAAGCTTTCTTT	CASSQPGQGETEAFF
TRBV7-3	TRBJ2-3	NA	NA	TGTGCCAGCAGTTCTTTCCCGACGAGAAGCACAGATACGCAGTATTTT	CASSSFPTRSTDTQYF
TRBV7-9	TRBJ2-5	NA	NA	TGTGCCAGCAGCTTATCTTCTATACAAGAGACCCAGTACTTC	CASSLSSIQETQYF
TRBV6-5	TRBJ1-2	NA	NA	TGTGCCAGCAGTTACCAGGGGCGGTCGGGGTATGGCTACACCTTC	CASSYQGRSGYGYTF
TRBV15	TRBJ1-2	NA	NA	TGTGCCACCAGCAACCGCAGGGTCGGGTATGGCTACACCTTC	CATSNRRVGYGYTF
TRBV7-9	TRBJ2-3	NA	NA	TGTGCCAGCAGCCCGACCCTCTTTAGCACAGATACGCAGTATTTT	CASSPTLFSTDTQYF
TRBV19	TRBJ1-5	NA	NA	TGTGCCAGTAGGAGCAGGGACGGATTCGGCCAGCCCCAGCATTTT	CASRSRDGFGQPQHF
TRBV5-1	TRBJ2-3	NA	NA	TGCGCCAGCAGACAACGGGCTAGTAGCGCAGATACGCAGTATTTT	CASRQRASSADTQYF
TRBV5-1	TRBJ2-7	NA	TRBD2	TGCGCCAGCAGCGTAGCGGGGGGGGCCTACGAGCAGTACTTC	CASSVAGGAYEQYF
TRBV30	TRBJ1-2	NA	TRBD1	TGTGCCTGGAGCCTACCCCAGGGGGCGAGTGGCTACACCTTC	CAWSLPQGASGYTF
TRBV5-6	TRBJ2-3	NA	NA	TGTGCCAGCAGTTGGGTACAGGGACGTTTGGGAACAGATACGCAGTATTTT	CASSWVQGRLGTDTQYF
TRBV28	TRBJ1-5	NA	NA	TGTGCCAGCAGCCAAGACGGCAGACCCCAGCATTTT	CASSQDGRPQHF
TRBV30	TRBJ1-2	NA	TRBD1	TGTGCCGCTGGACAGGGGGCTGGCTACACCTTC	CAAGQGAGYTF
TRBV28	TRBJ1-5	NA	NA	TGTGCCAGCAGTCAAGGGTGGGGGAATCAGCCCCAGCATTTT	CASSQGWGNQPQHF
TRBV30	TRBJ2-3	NA	NA	TGTGCCTGGAGTGTACGGCTGGGGTTTAGCACAGATACGCAGTATTTT	CAWSVRLGFSTDTQYF
TRBV12-5	TRBJ2-3	NA	NA	TGTGCTAGTGGTTCGGACCGGGACGCCCCGCGATTTGGCCCAGATACGCAGTATTTT	CASGSDRDAPRFGPDTQYF
TRBV5-1	TRBJ1-1	NA	NA	TGCGCCAGCCGCACAGGTTTAACTGAAGCTTTCTTT	CASRTGLTEAFF
TRBV4-1	TRBJ2-2	NA	TRBD2	TGCGCCAGCAGCCAAGCGATTAGCGGGAGTTTAAGCGGGGAGCTGTTTTTT	CASSQAISGSLSGELFF
TRBV11-2	TRBJ2-3	NA	TRBD2	TGTGCCAGCAGCTGGACTAGCGGGGGGGCGGTAGATACGCAGTATTTT	CASSWTSGGAVDTQYF
TRBV7-3	TRBJ2-3	NA	NA	TGTGCCAGCAGCTTAACAGCAGATACGCAGTATTTT	CASSLTADTQYF
TRBV4-1	TRBJ2-7	NA	NA	TGCGCCAGCAGCCAATCTAACGCCCGTCGGGGGACCCAACAGGGGTTTTCCTACGAGCAGTACTTC	CASSQSNARRGTQQGFSYEQYF
TRBV7-9	TRBJ2-2	NA	TRBD2	TGTGCCAGCAGCTTACGTAGGACTAGCGGGAGCCAGGCCGGGGAGCTGTTTTTT	CASSLRRTSGSQAGELFF
TRBV4-1	TRBJ1-2	NA	NA	TGCGCCAGCAGCCAAGAGGTGGGAAGCTATGGCTACACCTTC	CASSQEVGSYGYTF
TRBV5-1	TRBJ2-5	NA	TRBD2	TGCGCCAGCAGCTTGGTAGCGGGAGGGCCGTGGGAGACCCAGTACTTC	CASSLVAGGPWETQYF
TRBV6-5	TRBJ1-4	NA	NA	TGTGCCAGCAGTCTGACGGGAGGTAATGAAAAACTGTTTTTT	CASSLTGGNEKLFF
TRBV4-3	TRBJ2-2	NA	NA	TGCGCCAGCAGCTTCCAACCGGGTCTCAACACCGGGGAGCTGTTTTTT	CASSFQPGLNTGELFF
TRBV5-6	TRBJ2-5	NA	NA	TGTGCCAGCGCCCGTTGGCTCGTTAAAGAGACCCAGTACTTC	CASARWLVKETQYF
TRBV7-9	TRBJ2-5	NA	NA	TGTGCCAGCAGCTTCAAGGAAGGTGAAACCCAGTACTTC	CASSFKEGETQYF
TRBV19	TRBJ2-3	once	TRBD2	TGTGCCAGTAGTATATCGGCGGGGGGCACAGATACGCAGTATTTT	CASSISAGGTDTQYF
TRBV4-2	TRBJ2-3	NA	TRBD2	TGTGCCAGCAGCCACGAAGGACTAGCGGGAAGCACAGATACGCAGTATTTT	CASSHEGLAGSTDTQYF
TRBV6-5	TRBJ1-1	NA	TRBD1	TGTGCCAGCGGACTTTTGGGACAGTGGAACACTGAAGCTTTCTTT	CASGLLGQWNTEAFF
TRBV7-3	TRBJ2-1	few	TRBD2	TGTGCCAGCAGCTTAGCGGGGGGATACTACAATGAGCAGTTCTTC	CASSLAGGYYNEQFF
TRBV14	TRBJ2-1	NA	TRBD2	TGTGCCAGCAGCCAAGGCTTCCGGGGGGGTAATGAGCAGTTCTTC	CASSQGFRGGNEQFF
TRBV7-2	TRBJ1-6	once	NA	TGTGCCAGCAGCCGAGGAGGCACCTATAATTCACCCCTCCACTTT	CASSRGGTYNSPLHF
TRBV15	TRBJ2-1	NA	NA	TGTGCCACCAGCGGGACCAATGGGGGGAATGAGCAGTTCTTC	CATSGTNGGNEQFF
TRBV4-2	TRBJ1-6	NA	NA	TGTGCCAGCAGCCAAGGAGGACGGGGGCGCGGCTCCTATAATTCACCCCTCCACTTT	CASSQGGRGRGSYNSPLHF
TRBV19	TRBJ1-5	NA	NA	TGTGCTAGCCGGGACAACTCTCAGCCCCAGCATTTT	CASRDNSQPQHF
TRBV13	TRBJ1-2	NA	NA	TGTGCCAGCAGCTTAGATTCGGGGGTTGGCTACACCTTC	CASSLDSGVGYTF
TRBV15	TRBJ1-5	NA	NA	TGTGCCACCAGCAGGGGACGGACCACCAATCAGCCCCAGCATTTT	CATSRGRTTNQPQHF
TRBV18	TRBJ1-1	NA	NA	TGTGCCAGCTCACCGGACATGGGTACTGAAGCTTTCTTT	CASSPDMGTEAFF
TRBV2	TRBJ2-6	NA	NA	TGTGCCAGCAGTGGGCTTGGATACGGGGCCAACGTCCTGACTTTC	CASSGLGYGANVLTF
TRBV5-4	TRBJ1-1	NA	NA	TGTGCCAGCAGCTTGGGGACAGTTAACACTGAAGCTTTCTTT	CASSLGTVNTEAFF
TRBV19	TRBJ1-4	NA	NA	TGTGCCAGTAGTTCCCGGACGGACCCCAATGAAAAACTGTTTTTT	CASSSRTDPNEKLFF
TRBV6-1	TRBJ2-5	NA	TRBD1	TGTGCCAGCAGTTGGACAGGGGTCGAGACCCAGTACTTC	CASSWTGVETQYF
TRBV5-4	TRBJ2-3	NA	TRBD1	TGTGCCAGCAGCCGCGCCGGGACAGGGACAGATACGCAGTATTTT	CASSRAGTGTDTQYF
TRBV29-1	TRBJ2-5	NA	TRBD2	TGCAGCTCCCTCGGGAGGAGTATCTCCCAAGAGACCCAGTACTTC	CSSLGRSISQETQYF
TRBV28	TRBJ2-7	NA	NA	TGTGCCAGCAGTTCGCAGGGACCCTACGAGCAGTACTTC	CASSSQGPYEQYF
TRBV7-2	TRBJ1-2	NA	TRBD1	TGTGCCAGCAGCAGAGACAGGGGCGGGAATGGCTACACCTTC	CASSRDRGGNGYTF
TRBV19	TRBJ2-3	NA	TRBD2	TGTGCCAGTAGTATCGGGGGGGGCACAGATACGCAGTATTTT	CASSIGGGTDTQYF
TRBV28	TRBJ2-7	NA	TRBD2	TGTGCCAGCAGTTTGGGGTTTGTAGGGACTAGCGGGAGGTACTCCTACGAGCAGTACTTC	CASSLGFVGTSGRYSYEQYF
TRBV7-2	TRBJ2-2	NA	NA	TGTGCCAGCAGCTTGTATCGGGGCAGGGCCGGGGAGCTGTTTTTT	CASSLYRGRAGELFF
TRBV27	TRBJ1-5	NA	NA	TGTGCCAGCAGTTTAGTACAGGGCCGCAATCAGCCCCAGCATTTT	CASSLVQGRNQPQHF